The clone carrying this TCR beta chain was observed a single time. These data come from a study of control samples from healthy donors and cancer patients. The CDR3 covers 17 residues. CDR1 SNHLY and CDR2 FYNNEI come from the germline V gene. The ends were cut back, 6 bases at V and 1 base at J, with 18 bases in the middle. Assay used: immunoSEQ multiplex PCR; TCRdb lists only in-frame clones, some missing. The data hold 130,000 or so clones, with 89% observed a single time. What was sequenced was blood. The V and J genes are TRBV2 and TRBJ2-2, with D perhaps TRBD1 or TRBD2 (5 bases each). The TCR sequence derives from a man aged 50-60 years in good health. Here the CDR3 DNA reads TGTGCCAGCAGGACCGGGGCTAGCCTTGGGAACACCGGGGAGCTGTTTTTT. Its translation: CASRTGASLGNTGELFF.